The clone carrying this T cell receptor (beta chain) appeared a single time. The record originates from a study of blood T cell repertoires in COVID-19. Overall study context: The United States, Italy and Spain provided the acute and convalescent COVID-19 samples. T cells, B-cell-depleted T cells, or PBMCs supplied cDNA or gDNA.

Original processing methods: Amplification from reference gene primers served as the basis for estimated nucleated cell counts. Method: immunoSEQ multiplex PCR; TCRdb's copy keeps in-frame clones and lacks some. Clone size and the V and J calls come from that table; the DNA yielded D and trimming. Of about 15,000 clones listed, over 65% are singletons. The receptor's source is a human donor in a cohort sampled during active COVID-19. The sample taken for sequencing was peripheral blood.

The CDR3 spells CAWSTGGRGAEAFF. DNA for the CDR3: TGTGCCTGGAGTACAGGGGGCAGGGGCGCTGAAGCTTTCTTT. The gene calls are TRBV30 and TRBJ1-1, with 9 bases lining up with TRBD1. The CDR3 covers 14 residues. V trimming: 2 bases; J trimming: 6 bases; junction bases outside the gene matches: 7. In germline, CDR1 is GTSNPN, CDR2 SVGIG (reference sequence). The complete variable domain, with remaining parts taken from reference TRBV30 and TRBJ1-1, reads SQTIHQWPATLVQPVGSPLSLECTVEGTSNPNLYWYRQAAGRGLQLLFYSVGIGQISSEVPQNLSASRPQDRQFILSSKKLLLSDSGFYLCAWSTGGRGAEAFFGQGTRLTVV.